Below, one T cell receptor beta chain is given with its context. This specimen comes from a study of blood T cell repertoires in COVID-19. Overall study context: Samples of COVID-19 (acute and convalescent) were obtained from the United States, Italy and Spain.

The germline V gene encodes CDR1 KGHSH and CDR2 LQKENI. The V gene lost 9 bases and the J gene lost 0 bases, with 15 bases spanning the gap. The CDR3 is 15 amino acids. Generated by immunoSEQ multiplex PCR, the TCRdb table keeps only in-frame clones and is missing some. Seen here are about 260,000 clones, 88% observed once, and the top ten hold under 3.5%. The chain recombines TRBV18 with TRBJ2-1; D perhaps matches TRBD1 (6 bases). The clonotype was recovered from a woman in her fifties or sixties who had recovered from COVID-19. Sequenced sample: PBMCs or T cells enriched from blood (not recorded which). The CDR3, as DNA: TGTGCCAGTACCAAAGGGGGTGGCTCCTACAATGAGCAGTTCTTC. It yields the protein CASTKGGGSYNEQFF.